These 22 T cell receptor beta chains originate from one sample sequenced in a study of OX40 agonist ivuxolimab in advanced cancers. Here immunoSEQ multiplex PCR was the method, and the copy in TCRdb shows in-frame clones only, minus some. Among some 59,000 clones listed, roughly 87% were seen once. Sequencing was performed on CD4+ or CD8+ T cells sorted from blood, taken in a trial of the OX40 agonist ivuxolimab. The receptors stem from an adult with an advanced solid tumor such as melanoma, head and neck, liver or kidney cancer.

This clone was counted between two and nine times. V is TRBV9 and J is TRBJ2-1; TRBD1 or TRBD2 may be the D gene (5 bases each). Germline values: CDR1 SGDLS, CDR2 YYNGEE. This CDR3 spans 15 amino acids. V was clipped by 0 bases and J by 6 bases, with 13 bases between them. The chain's CDR3 is CASSVGGYQSNEQFF. Written as DNA, the CDR3 is TGTGCCAGCAGCGTAGGGGGGTATCAGTCCAATGAGCAGTTCTTC.

CDR3 in amino acids: CASSGDRGPQTYSGNTIYF. CDR3 coding DNA: TGTGCCAGCAGCGGGGACAGGGGGCCCCAAACCTACTCTGGAAACACCATATATTTT. The chain employs TRBV7-9 and TRBJ1-3; 12 bases align to TRBD1. J was trimmed by 0 bases and V by 5 bases; bases with no gene match: 11. The germline CDR1 and CDR2 sequences are SEHNR and FQNEAQ (reference sequence). This CDR3 is 19 amino acids long.

This rearrangement joins TRBV10-3 to TRBJ2-1, with TRBD2 matching over 10 bases. V shed 10 bases, J shed 1 base, and the junction held 4 bases outside the gene matches. Germline CDR1 and CDR2: ENHRY and SYGVKD. The CDR3 is 14 amino acids. CDR3 in DNA: TGTGCCACCTCTAGCGGGAGTTCCTACAATGAGCAGTTCTTC. Encoded protein: CATSSGSSYNEQFF.

This clone was recorded once. The same CDR3 also results from other DNA sequences found in this sample. The chain carries TRBV30 and TRBJ2-5; tentatively, D is TRBD2 (7 bases). The V gene lost 4 bases and the J gene lost 7 bases, with 25 bases spanning the gap. CDR1 GTSNPN and CDR2 SVGIG come from the germline V gene (reference sequence). There are 16 residues in the CDR3. The CDR3 bases are TGTGCCTGGACGTTTTTCAGCGCGGGGGCGGGTGGGACCCAGTACTTC. This codes for CAWTFFSAGAGGTQYF.

V gene TRBV4-1 combines with J gene TRBJ2-1; 9 nucleotides line up with TRBD2. The CDR3 is made up of 16 amino acids. J lost 5 bases, V lost 7 bases, and 12 bases had no gene match. Germline V gene sequence: CDR1 MGHRA, CDR2 YSYEKL. The CDR3 reads CASKWLAGERNNEQFF. The CDR3 DNA follows: TGCGCCAGCAAATGGTTAGCGGGAGAACGAAACAATGAGCAGTTCTTC.

The chain recombines TRBV9 with TRBJ2-7, with 8 bases lining up with TRBD1. Germline trimming cut 6 bases from V and 2 bases from J; bases unmatched to any gene: 4. CDR3 length equals 13 residues. Germline loops: CDR1 SGDLS, CDR2 YYNGEE. CDR3 sequence reads: CASKDRAAYEQYF. The CDR3 DNA is TGTGCCAGCAAGGACAGGGCGGCCTACGAGCAGTACTTC.

CDR3 sequence (DNA): TGTGCCAGCAGCTTGGAGGGACAGCCAAACTATGGCTACACCTTC. Protein: CASSLEGQPNYGYTF. The chain carries TRBV5-5 and TRBJ1-2, with TRBD1 matching over 7 bases. With V trimmed by 0 bases and J by 2 bases, 4 bases remained unmatched. The CDR3 is 15 residues long. Germline CDR1 and CDR2: SGHKS and YYEKEE (reference sequence).

The rearrangement joins TRBV7-2 to TRBJ2-1, with TRBD2 as a possible D gene (5 bases). The germline V gene has CDR1 SGHTA and CDR2 FQGNSA. Trimming took off 5 bases at V and 14 bases at J, with 19 bases between the two ends. The CDR3 runs 13 residues. The CDR3 DNA reads as TGTGCCAGCAGCCCCCAAAGCGGTGCAGCTAAGTTCTTC. Translating it yields CASSPQSGAAKFF.

This chain links TRBV2 with TRBJ1-3; D possibly corresponds to TRBD1 (6 bases). The V gene's germline CDR1 is SNHLY and CDR2 FYNNEI. The CDR3 runs 14 residues. V was shortened by 7 bases and J by 0 bases, with 10 bases between the two germline ends. For the CDR3, the DNA is TGTGCCAGCACCGGACAGCTCTCTGGAAACACCATATATTTT. Amino acid sequence: CASTGQLSGNTIYF.

The chain employs TRBV19 and TRBJ1-5; possible D gene TRBD1, 5 bases. V lost 2 bases to trimming and J lost 6 bases, with 8 bases between them. The V gene's germline CDR1 is LNHDA and CDR2 SQIVND (reference sequence). The CDR3 covers 13 residues. The CDR3 DNA is TGTGCCAGTAGTATACAGGGCGGTCAGCCCCAGCATTTT. This encodes CASSIQGGQPQHF.

This sequence joins TRBV6-1 and TRBJ1-5; 7 bases match TRBD1. The V and J ends lost 10 bases and 2 bases, in that order; junction bases with no gene match: 2. Germline CDR1 reads MNHNS; CDR2 reads SASEGT. The CDR3 covers 12 residues. In DNA form, the CDR3 reads TGTGCCACCGGACAGGGCAATCAGCCCCAGCATTTT. This gives the protein CATGQGNQPQHF.

The gene calls are TRBV7-2 and TRBJ1-5; no reliable D call. Germline values: CDR1 SGHTA, CDR2 FQGNSA. The CDR3 totals 15 residues. V was shortened by 6 bases and J by 2 bases, with 14 bases between the two germline ends. CDR3 amino acids: CASSRGSGGNQPQHF. The CDR3 region has the DNA TGTGCCAGCAGTCGCGGGAGTGGTGGCAATCAGCCCCAGCATTTT.

This chain uses TRBV4-1 with TRBJ2-3; D gene ambiguous. The CDR3 runs 15 residues. The ends were cut back, 0 bases at V and 3 bases at J, with 10 bases in the middle. The germline V gene encodes CDR1 MGHRA and CDR2 YSYEKL. The CDR3 DNA reads as TGCGCCAGCAGCCAAGATTGGAGCGATACAGATACGCAGTATTTT. Residues: CASSQDWSDTDTQYF.

The J gene is TRBJ2-2, the V gene TRBV5-4; 9 bases align to TRBD1. Germline V gene lookup returns CDR1 SGHNT and CDR2 YYREEE (reference sequence). V lost 2 bases, J lost 6 bases, and 8 bases stayed unmatched. This CDR3 is 16 amino acids long. The CDR3 region is CASSFGGDRVAGELFF. CDR3 nucleotides: TGTGCCAGCAGCTTTGGGGGGGACAGGGTAGCCGGGGAGCTGTTTTTT.

The rearrangement links TRBV28 to TRBJ1-3, with 9 nucleotides matching TRBD1. The ends lost 6 bases at V and 4 bases at J; junction bases unmatched: 10. The germline CDR1 and CDR2 sequences are MDHEN and SYDVKM. The CDR3 runs 16 residues. The CDR3 loop is CASSSPGTGLGNTIYF. The CDR3 DNA reads TGTGCCAGCAGCTCCCCGGGGACAGGGTTAGGAAACACCATATATTTT.

V is TRBV19 and J is TRBJ2-1; D is unresolved. Germline V gene data show CDR1 as LNHDA and CDR2 as SQIVND (reference sequence). V gave up 1 base and J gave up 4 bases, with 5 bases separating them. The CDR3 has 13 amino acids. As DNA, the CDR3 is TGTGCCAGTAGTATAGGCGATTACAATGAGCAGTTCTTC. The encoded protein is CASSIGDYNEQFF.

In regard to this clone: Other DNA sequences within the sample encode an identical CDR3. CDR3 in DNA: TGCAGCGTTGAGCTGGTGGGGGGTCCGGGGGAGCAGTACTTC. As protein: CSVELVGGPGEQYF. The gene calls are TRBV29-1 and TRBJ2-7; D perhaps matches TRBD2 (6 bases). The CDR3 is 14 residues long. Looked up from germline, CDR1 is SQVTM and CDR2 is ANQGSEA. Trimming cost V 3 bases and J 7 bases, with 19 bases left between them.

In the case of this clone: The same CDR3 also results from other DNA sequences found in this sample. This sequence joins TRBV5-6 and TRBJ2-5, with D maybe TRBD2 (5 bases). Trimming took 0 bases from V and 4 from J, leaving 10 bases between them. CDR3 length: 14 residues. The germline gives CDR1 SGHDT, CDR2 YYEEEE. The DNA for the CDR3 is TGTGCCAGCAGCTTGGCGTCGGGGAGAGAGACCCAGTACTTC. It specifies CASSLASGRETQYF.

V and J are TRBV10-2 and TRBJ1-2; TRBD1 matches 9 bases. Germline trimming cut 3 bases from V and 8 bases from J; bases unmatched to any gene: 13. Germline lookup yields CDR1 WSHSY and CDR2 SAAADI. The CDR3 is made up of 16 amino acids. The CDR3 nucleotides read TGCGCCAGCAGTGATGGATACAGGGGGCGCTTCTCGGGCTACACCTTC. It is translated as CASSDGYRGRFSGYTF.

The DNA of the CDR3 is TGTGCCAGCAGCGTTTTCGGGAGTGGTGCCGGGGAGCTGTTTTTT. Translated, it gives CASSVFGSGAGELFF. V usage is TRBV9 and J usage is TRBJ2-2, with TRBD2 as a possible D gene (6 bases). The V end was cut by 2 bases, the J end by 6 bases, with 14 bases between. CDR1 and CDR2 from the germline V gene are SGDLS and YYNGEE. The CDR3 runs to 15 residues.

The chain links TRBV19 to TRBJ2-7; TRBD2 matches at 8 bases. The germline CDR1 and CDR2 sequences are LNHDA and SQIVND (reference sequence). This CDR3 is 14 amino acids long. Trimming removed 9 bases from V and 2 bases from J; junction bases left unmatched: 9. CDR3 in amino acids: CASLSGKSPYEQYF. The CDR3 DNA is TGTGCCAGCCTTAGCGGGAAGAGTCCCTACGAGCAGTACTTC.

The chain has TRBV19 and TRBJ1-5, with no clear D. There are 14 residues in the CDR3. Germline CDR1 reads LNHDA; CDR2 reads SQIVND (reference sequence). V was pared by 5 bases and J by 3 bases, with 11 bases between. CDR3 residues: CASSHQEANQPQHF. DNA for the CDR3: TGTGCCAGTAGTCATCAGGAGGCCAATCAGCCCCAGCATTTT. The full variable domain, its missing parts supplied by reference TRBV19 and TRBJ1-5, is DGGITQSPKYLFRKEGQNVTLSCEQNLNHDAMYWYRQDPGQGLRLIYYSQIVNDFQKGDIAEGYSVSREKKESFPLTVTSAQKNPTAFYLCASSHQEANQPQHFGDGTRLSIL.